This T cell receptor (beta chain) was recovered during a study of OX40 agonist ivuxolimab in advanced cancers. Study-level information: One hepatocellular carcinoma and a couple of cutaneous melanoma patients partially responded.

Some clones are missing from TCRdb's copy, which holds only in-frame ones; the method was immunoSEQ multiplex PCR. The data show 45,000 to 55,000 clones, 80% to 90% seen once. Germline V gives CDR1 SGDLS, CDR2 YYNGEE. The trim removed 2 bases at V and 6 bases at J, leaving 6 bases unmatched. This CDR3 has 15 residues. The sequences come from CD4+ or CD8+ T cells sorted from blood, collected in a trial of the OX40 agonist ivuxolimab. The chain uses TRBV9 and TRBJ2-3; 10 bases line up with TRBD2. This receptor was taken from an adult with an advanced solid tumor such as melanoma, head and neck, liver or kidney cancer. CDR3 region: CASSVRLAGRDTQYF. CDR3 in DNA: TGTGCCAGCAGCGTGAGACTAGCGGGTCGGGATACGCAGTATTTT.